The TCR beta chain described here comes from a study of cytomegalovirus exposure and HLA in healthy donors. The V end lost 0 bases, the J end lost 7 bases, and 11 bases lay between the germline ends. The CDR3 contains 14 residues. Germline V gives CDR1 SGHKS, CDR2 YYEKEE (reference sequence). Notes on this clone: Its target is unknown.

Study-wide results and caveats: Later on, a genetic analysis was performed. It linked a missense variant in DCLRE1C with V- and J-gene trimming of TCR beta.

The PCR was carried out with 60 Vbeta primers and 13 Jbeta primers. The assay was immunoSEQ multiplex PCR, and TCRdb's table has in-frame clones only and misses some. The table includes 210,000 or so clones, around 87% detected once. The rearrangement uses TRBV5-5 and TRBJ1-5, with a tentative D call TRBD1 (6 bases). The clonotype was recovered from a man aged 25-45 years in good health and CMV-seronegative. The sequencing input was PBMCs. This CDR3 reads CASSLAGAEQPQHF. The DNA of the CDR3 is TGTGCCAGCAGCTTGGCAGGGGCAGAGCAGCCCCAGCATTTT.